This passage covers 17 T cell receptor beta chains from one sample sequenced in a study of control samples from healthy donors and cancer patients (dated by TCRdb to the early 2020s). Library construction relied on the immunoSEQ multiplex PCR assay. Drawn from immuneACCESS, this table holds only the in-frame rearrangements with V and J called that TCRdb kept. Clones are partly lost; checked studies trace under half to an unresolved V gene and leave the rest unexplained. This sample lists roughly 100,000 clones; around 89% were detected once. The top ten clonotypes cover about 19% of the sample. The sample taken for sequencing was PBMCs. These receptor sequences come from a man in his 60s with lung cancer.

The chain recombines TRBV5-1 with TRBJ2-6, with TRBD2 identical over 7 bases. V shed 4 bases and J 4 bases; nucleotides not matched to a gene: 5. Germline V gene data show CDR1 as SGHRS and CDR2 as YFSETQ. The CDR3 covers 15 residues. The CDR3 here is CASSPGGSGANVLTF. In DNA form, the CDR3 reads TGCGCCAGCAGCCCCGGGGGGTCCGGGGCCAACGTCCTGACTTTC.

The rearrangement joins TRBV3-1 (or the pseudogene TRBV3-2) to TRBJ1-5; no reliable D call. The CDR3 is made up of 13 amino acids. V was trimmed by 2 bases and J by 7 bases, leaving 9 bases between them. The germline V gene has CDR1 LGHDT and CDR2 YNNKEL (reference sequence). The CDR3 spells CASSQQLSQPQHF. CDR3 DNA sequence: TGTGCCAGCAGCCAACAACTATCACAGCCCCAGCATTTT.

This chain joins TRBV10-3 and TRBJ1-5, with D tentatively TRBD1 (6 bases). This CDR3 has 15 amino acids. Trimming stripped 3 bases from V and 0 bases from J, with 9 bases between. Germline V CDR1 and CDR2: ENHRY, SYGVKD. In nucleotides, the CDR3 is TGTGCCATCAGTGACCAGGGGTATAGCAATCAGCCCCAGCATTTT. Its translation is CAISDQGYSNQPQHF.

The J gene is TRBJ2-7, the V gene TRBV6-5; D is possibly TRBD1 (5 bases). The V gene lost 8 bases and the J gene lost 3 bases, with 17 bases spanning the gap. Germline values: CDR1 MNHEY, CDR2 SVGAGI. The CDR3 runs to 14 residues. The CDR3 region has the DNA TGTGCCAGCCGCCCGACAAGGGGTAGCTACGAGCAGTACTTC. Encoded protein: CASRPTRGSYEQYF.

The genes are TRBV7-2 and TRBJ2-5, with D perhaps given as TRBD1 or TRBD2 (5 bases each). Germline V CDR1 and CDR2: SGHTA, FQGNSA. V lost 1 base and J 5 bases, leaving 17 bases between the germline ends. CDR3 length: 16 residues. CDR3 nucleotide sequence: TGTGCCAGCAGCTTAGGGGGGAGCGTGAGATCGGAGACCCAGTACTTC. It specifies CASSLGGSVRSETQYF. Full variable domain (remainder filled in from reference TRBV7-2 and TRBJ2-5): GAGVSQSPSNKVTEKGKDVELRCDPISGHTALYWYRQSLGQGLEFLIYFQGNSAPDKSGLPSDRFSAERTGGSVSTLTIQRTQQEDSAVYLCASSLGGSVRSETQYFGPGTRLLVL.

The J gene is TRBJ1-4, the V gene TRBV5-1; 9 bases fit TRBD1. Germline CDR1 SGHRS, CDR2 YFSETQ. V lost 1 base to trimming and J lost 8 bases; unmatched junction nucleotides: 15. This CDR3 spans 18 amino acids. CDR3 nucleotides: TGCGCCAGCAGCTTGCCGGTAGTAGCCGGGACAGGGCAGGAAAAACTGTTTTTT. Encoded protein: CASSLPVVAGTGQEKLFF.

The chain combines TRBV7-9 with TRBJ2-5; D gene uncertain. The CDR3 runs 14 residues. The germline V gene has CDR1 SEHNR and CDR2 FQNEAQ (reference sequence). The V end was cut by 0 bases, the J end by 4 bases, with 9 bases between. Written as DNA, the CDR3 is TGTGCCAGCAGCTTAGCATATGAAGGAGAGACCCAGTACTTC. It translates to CASSLAYEGETQYF.

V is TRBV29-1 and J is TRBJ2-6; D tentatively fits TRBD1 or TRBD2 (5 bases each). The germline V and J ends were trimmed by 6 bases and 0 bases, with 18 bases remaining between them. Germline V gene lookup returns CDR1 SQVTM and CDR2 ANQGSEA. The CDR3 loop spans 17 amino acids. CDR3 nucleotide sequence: TGCAGCGTAACGAACCGGGACGCCGGCTCTGGGGCCAACGTCCTGACTTTC. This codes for CSVTNRDAGSGANVLTF.

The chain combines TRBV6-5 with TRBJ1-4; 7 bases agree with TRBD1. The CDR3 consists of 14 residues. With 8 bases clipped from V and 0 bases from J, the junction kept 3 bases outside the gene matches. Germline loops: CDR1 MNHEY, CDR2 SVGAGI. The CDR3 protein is CASGGTATNEKLFF. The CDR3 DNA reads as TGTGCCAGCGGGGGGACAGCAACTAATGAAAAACTGTTTTTT.

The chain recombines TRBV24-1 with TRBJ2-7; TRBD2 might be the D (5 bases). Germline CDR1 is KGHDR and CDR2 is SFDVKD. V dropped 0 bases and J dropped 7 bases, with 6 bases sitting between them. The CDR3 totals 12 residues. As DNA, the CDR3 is TGTGCCACCAGTGATTTGAGAGGGGAGCAGTACGTC. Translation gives CATSDLRGEQYV.

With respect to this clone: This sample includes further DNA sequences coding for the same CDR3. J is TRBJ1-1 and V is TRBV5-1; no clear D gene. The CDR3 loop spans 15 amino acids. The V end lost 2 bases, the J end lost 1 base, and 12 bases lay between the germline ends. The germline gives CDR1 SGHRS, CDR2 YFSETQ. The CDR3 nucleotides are TGCGCCAGCAGCTTAGGCAGGTTCGGGAACACTGAAGCTTTCTTT. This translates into CASSLGRFGNTEAFF.

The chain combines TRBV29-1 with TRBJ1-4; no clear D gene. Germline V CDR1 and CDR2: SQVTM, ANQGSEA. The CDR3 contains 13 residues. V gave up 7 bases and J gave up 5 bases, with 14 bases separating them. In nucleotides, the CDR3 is TGCAGCGCGGTCCAGGCAGGAAATGAAAAACTGTTTTTT. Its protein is CSAVQAGNEKLFF.

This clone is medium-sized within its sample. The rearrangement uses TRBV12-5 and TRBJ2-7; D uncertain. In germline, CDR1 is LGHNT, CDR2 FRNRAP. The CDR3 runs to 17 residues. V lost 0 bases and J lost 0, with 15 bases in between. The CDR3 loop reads CASGLVPDGLSSYEQYF. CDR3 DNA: TGTGCTAGTGGTTTGGTACCGGACGGTCTCAGCTCCTACGAGCAGTACTTC.

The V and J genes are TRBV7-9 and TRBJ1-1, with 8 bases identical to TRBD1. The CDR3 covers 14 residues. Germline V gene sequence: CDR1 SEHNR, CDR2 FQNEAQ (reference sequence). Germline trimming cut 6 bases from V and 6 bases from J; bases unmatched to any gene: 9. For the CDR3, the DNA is TGTGCCAGCAGATCGGACAGGGCCCAATCTGAAGCTTTCTTT. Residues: CASRSDRAQSEAFF.

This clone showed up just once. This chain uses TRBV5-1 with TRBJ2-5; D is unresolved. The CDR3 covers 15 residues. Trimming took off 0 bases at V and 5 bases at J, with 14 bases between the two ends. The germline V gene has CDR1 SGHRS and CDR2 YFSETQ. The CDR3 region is CASSLGVGGSETQYF. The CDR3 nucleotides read TGCGCCAGCAGCTTGGGGGTCGGCGGCAGTGAGACCCAGTACTTC.

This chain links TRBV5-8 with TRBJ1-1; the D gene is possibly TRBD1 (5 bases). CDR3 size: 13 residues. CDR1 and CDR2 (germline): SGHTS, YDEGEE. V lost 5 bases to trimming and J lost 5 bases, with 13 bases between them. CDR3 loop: CASRGQARTEAFF. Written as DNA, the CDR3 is TGTGCCAGCAGGGGGCAGGCCCGTACTGAAGCTTTCTTT. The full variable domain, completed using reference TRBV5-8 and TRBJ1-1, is EAGVTQSPTHLIKTRGQQATLRCSPISGHTSVYWYQQALGLGLQFLLWYDEGEERNRGNFPPRFSGRQFPNYSSELNVNALELEDSALYLCASRGQARTEAFFGQGTRLTVV.

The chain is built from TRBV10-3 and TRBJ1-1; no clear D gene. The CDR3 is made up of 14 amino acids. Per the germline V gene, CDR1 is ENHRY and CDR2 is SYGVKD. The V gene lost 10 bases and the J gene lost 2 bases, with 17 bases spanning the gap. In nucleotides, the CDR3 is TGTGCCACTCAAAGAGGGTCGAGTAACACTGAAGCTTTCTTT. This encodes CATQRGSSNTEAFF.